This paragraph covers one TCR beta chain sequence. The data were taken from a study of CD8 T cells in Susac syndrome. Random hexamers were used to reverse transcribe 0.5 to 1 ug of RNA. TCRdb reanalysed the immunoSEQ multiplex PCR reads using MiXCR and keeps one entry per CDR3 protein. The data contain some 150,000 distinct CDR3 sequences, roughly 95% of them seen just once; the ten biggest clones take up more than 0.065%. TEMRA cells were FACS-enriched, with CD8+ and CD4+ T cells isolated negatively. The germline V and J ends were trimmed by 3 bases and 3 bases, with 11 bases remaining between them. The CDR3 loop spans 14 amino acids.

The receptor was isolated from a human donor in good health. The chain carries TRBV12-3 or TRBV12-4 and TRBJ1-1; D is perhaps TRBD1 (6 bases). Sequencing was done on a sample of CD4+ T cells from PBMCs. The CDR3 is CASSLRGGDTEAFF. In DNA, the CDR3 is TGTGCCAGCAGTTTGAGAGGGGGAGACACTGAAGCTTTCTTT.